What follows describes a single TCR beta chain. This CDR3 contains 15 residues. The germline gives CDR1 SGDLS, CDR2 YYNGEE. V dropped 4 bases and J dropped 3; count of bases not matched to a gene: 5. The investigators split CD4+ cells into a CD45RA+ naive subset and a CD45RA-negative memory subset. The data were taken from a study of shared clonotypes between healthy human individuals. TCRdb keeps only in-frame clones here, not all; method: immunoSEQ multiplex PCR. The table lists millions of clones, roughly 92% of them singletons. This chain connects TRBV9 to TRBJ2-1; TRBD1 matches at 9 bases. The sequence was obtained from a man younger than 30 in good health. Material for sequencing was naive CD4+ T cells sorted from blood. Subset: CD45RA+ positively selected. This chain's CDR3 is CASSLTGQGYNEQFF. The CDR3 DNA reads TGTGCCAGCAGCTTGACGGGACAGGGCTACAATGAGCAGTTCTTC.